Listed below are T cell receptor beta chains from one sample, sequenced in a study of breast tumors, draining lymph nodes, adjacent tissues. From the multiplex PCR reads, TCRdb called clonotypes with MiXCR, one entry per CDR3 protein. The data show 60,000 to 65,000 distinct CDR3 sequences, approximately 62% seen once. Specimen: breast tumor tissue. The receptors originated from a female donor with breast cancer. Some clones in this sample may be carry-over from other donors' samples. CDR3s include the opening cysteine and the closing phenylalanine or tryptophan. The size field is filled for only some rows; it gives once, few, many or a size class.

abundance,v_gene,j_gene,CDR3aa
few,TRBV20-1,TRBJ1-6,CAFRRNNSPLHF
NA,TRBV5-6,TRBJ1-2,CASSLMGQGLGLGYTF
NA,TRBV20-1,TRBJ1-3,CSALQARSGNTIYF
many,TRBV15,TRBJ2-1,CATSRDQLDNEQFF
NA,TRBV29-1,TRBJ2-7,CSRAASYEQYF
NA,TRBV29-1,TRBJ1-2,CSVDSGDGYTF
NA,TRBV28,TRBJ2-1,CASRIGQFF
NA,TRBV2,TRBJ1-2,CASINTGYGYTF
NA,TRBV7-3,TRBJ2-1,CASSLGIAGYNEQFF
NA,TRBV12-3/TRBV12-4,TRBJ2-6,CASSPGLKGANVLTF
NA,TRBV9,TRBJ1-3,CASSSTGLDAGNTIYF
many,TRBV4-3,TRBJ2-3,CASSLGTSGASTDTQYF
many,TRBV11-1,TRBJ2-3,CASSDGTSGERASTDTQYF
NA,TRBV2,TRBJ2-7,CASSGGAPPCSYEQYF
many,TRBV15,TRBJ2-3,CATSARDFSVNTQYF
once,TRBV7-3,TRBJ2-7,CASSPTSGGDEQYF
many,TRBV19,TRBJ2-5,CASSPNGLAMKTQYF
NA,TRBV7-9,TRBJ2-7,CASSQAPRGGTGESYEQYF
NA,TRBV5-1,TRBJ2-2,CASSQSPTGNTGELFF
NA,TRBV6-6,TRBJ2-5,CAGSPWGGETRYF
many,TRBV6-5,TRBJ2-1,CASRARNEQFF
NA,TRBV7-2,TRBJ2-5,CASSLVGRGDQETQYF
NA,TRBV5-6,TRBJ1-2,CASSLTSGTGGALKGYTF
NA,TRBV6-5,TRBJ2-7,CASSDGMSSYERYF
many,TRBV19,TRBJ2-1,CASKTTGRYYNEQFF
many,TRBV28,TRBJ1-4,CASSLTRQGNEKLFF
few,TRBV6-1,TRBJ1-1,CASSERQTSEAFF
NA,TRBV6-2/TRBV6-3,TRBJ1-2,CASSLLAGRHYGYTF
NA,TRBV6-4,TRBJ2-7,CTSSDSLEQYF
NA,TRBV5-1,TRBJ1-2,CASSSRVVGGYTF
NA,TRBV20-1,TRBJ2-3,CSALRGTTDTQYF
many,TRBV20-1,TRBJ2-5,CSARLAGGLETQYF
NA,TRBV2,TRBJ2-5,CASSEDRGFGETQYF
once,TRBV29-1,TRBJ1-2,CSVDDTTYGYTF